This T cell receptor beta chain is from a study of shared clonotypes between healthy human individuals. The V gene lost 4 bases and the J gene lost 2 bases, with 14 bases spanning the gap. CDR1 SGDLS and CDR2 YYNGEE come from the germline V gene. The CDR3 has 15 amino acids. Donors were Caucasian adults residing in Nashville, Tennessee, USA. Clones were sequenced by immunoSEQ multiplex PCR, and TCRdb holds only the in-frame ones, with some missing. The sample consists of about 490,000 clones, 70% to 80% of them appearing once. This receptor was obtained from a woman between 40 and 50 years old in good health. Some clones in this sample may be carry-over from other donors' samples. V is TRBV9 and J is TRBJ2-3; D gene ambiguous. The sample taken for sequencing was PBMCs. The chain's CDR3 is CASSTGRRSTDTQYF. CDR3 DNA: TGTGCCAGCAGCACCGGGCGGCGGTCCACAGATACGCAGTATTTT.